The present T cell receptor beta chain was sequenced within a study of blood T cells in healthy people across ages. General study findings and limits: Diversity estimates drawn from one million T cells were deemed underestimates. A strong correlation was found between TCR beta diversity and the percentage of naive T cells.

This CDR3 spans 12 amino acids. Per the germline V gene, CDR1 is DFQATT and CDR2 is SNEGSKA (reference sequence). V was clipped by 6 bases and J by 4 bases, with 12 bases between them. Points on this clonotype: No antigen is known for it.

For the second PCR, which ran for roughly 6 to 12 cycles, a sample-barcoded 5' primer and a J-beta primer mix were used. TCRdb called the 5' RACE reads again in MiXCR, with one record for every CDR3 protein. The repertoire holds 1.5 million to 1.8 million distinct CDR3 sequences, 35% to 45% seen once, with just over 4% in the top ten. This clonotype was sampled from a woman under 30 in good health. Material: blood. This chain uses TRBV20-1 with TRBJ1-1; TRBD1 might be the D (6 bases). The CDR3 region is CSATGQSTEAFF. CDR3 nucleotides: TGCAGTGCAACCGGACAGTCCACTGAAGCTTTCTTT.